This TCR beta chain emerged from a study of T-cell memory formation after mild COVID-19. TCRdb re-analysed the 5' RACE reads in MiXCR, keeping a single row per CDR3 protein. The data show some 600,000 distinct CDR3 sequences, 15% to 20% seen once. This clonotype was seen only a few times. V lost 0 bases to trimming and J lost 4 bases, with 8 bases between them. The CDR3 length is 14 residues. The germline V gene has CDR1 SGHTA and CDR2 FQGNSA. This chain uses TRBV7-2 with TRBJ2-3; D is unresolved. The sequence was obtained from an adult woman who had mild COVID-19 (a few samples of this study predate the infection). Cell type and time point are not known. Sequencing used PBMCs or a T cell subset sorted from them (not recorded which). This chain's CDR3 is CASSLAEWADTQYF. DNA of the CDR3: TGTGCCAGCAGCTTAGCGGAGTGGGCAGATACGCAGTATTTT. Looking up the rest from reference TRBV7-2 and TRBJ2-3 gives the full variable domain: GAGVSQSPSNKVTEKGKDVELRCDPISGHTALYWYRQSLGQGLEFLIYFQGNSAPDKSGLPSDRFSAERTGGSVSTLTIQRTQQEDSAVYLCASSLAEWADTQYFGPGTRLTVL.